This TCR beta chain was captured in a study of blood T cell repertoires in COVID-19. In the study overall: T cells, B-cell-depleted T cells, or PBMCs provided the cDNA or gDNA that served as material.

Authors' methods: By means of reference gene primer amplification, nucleated cell counts were estimated. The table came from immunoSEQ multiplex PCR; TCRdb's copy has only in-frame clones and leaves some out. For V, J and clone size, that table is used; D and trimming come from the DNA. There are approximately 190,000 clones in the sample; almost 85% occur only once, and 6.9% lies in the top ten. Looked up from germline, CDR1 is SQVTM and CDR2 is ANQGSEA. The CDR3 spans 13 residues. Between the trimmed V and J ends, which lost 4 bases and 4 bases, there was a span of 12 bases. V gene TRBV29-1 combines with J gene TRBJ2-3; possibly TRBD2 for D (6 bases). What was sequenced was peripheral blood. This clonotype was obtained from a human donor with acute or convalescent COVID-19. The donor label of this sample is uncertain. The CDR3 protein is CSVGGKRADTQYF. CDR3 coding DNA: TGCAGCGTTGGCGGGAAGCGGGCAGATACGCAGTATTTT.